This is a list of T cell receptor beta chains from one sample in a study of blood T cell repertoires in COVID-19. The repertoire was sequenced with immunoSEQ multiplex PCR; TCRdb's copy has only in-frame clones and lacks some. The sample contains a few hundred thousand clones, roughly 80% of which appear only once. Sample: peripheral blood. The receptors were gathered from a person aged 70 to 80 with COVID-19, enrolled during active disease. Both conserved end residues are trimmed from each CDR3. Each record gives: CDR3 length, J gene, V gene, CDR3 protein.

12,TRBJ1-2,TRBV5-6,ASSTEDAPYGYT
16,TRBJ1-5,TRBV6-7,ASSPGLTSKGANQPQH
14,TRBJ1-6,TRBV7-3,ASSLGSRRDNSPLH
12,TRBJ1-2,TRBV27,ASSTGQGYNGYT
11,TRBJ2-5,TRBV6-5,ASSRGGGGTQY
11,TRBJ1-6,TRBV6-1,ASSESLSLPGH
12,TRBJ1-1,TRBV27,ASGRDPTHTEAF
12,TRBJ2-2,TRBV7-7,ASSPRGHTGELF
12,TRBJ1-5,TRBV4-1,ASSQGGSNQPQH
12,TRBJ1-5,TRBV9,ASSAGQPNQPQH
13,TRBJ2-7,TRBV4-1,ASSQGTSVAYEQY
13,TRBJ2-5,TRBV19,ASSIGGGGKETQY
14,TRBJ1-1,TRBV7-3,ASSSQGKGKSAEAF
11,TRBJ1-2,TRBV15,ATSGGLNYGYT
13,TRBJ1-2,TRBV7-2,ASSYRQGGSSGYT
13,TRBJ1-6,TRBV7-2,ASSLTPTGGSPLH
12,TRBJ1-1,TRBV24-1,ATSDSTPGTEAF
16,TRBJ1-1,TRBV19,ASSIRGGRAQGDTEAF
12,TRBJ1-1,TRBV6-2/TRBV6-3,ASSWGQGVAEAF
13,TRBJ1-2,TRBV19,ASSTAWTGNYGYT
15,TRBJ2-2,TRBV28,ATSTPRLASNTGELF
13,TRBJ2-7,TRBV3-1/TRBV3-2,ASSQATGPYYEQY
11,TRBJ1-2,TRBV19,ASSIRQGNGYT
12,TRBJ1-3,TRBV5-6,ASSLFPLGNTIY
11,TRBJ1-1,TRBV3-1/TRBV3-2,ASRGQENTEAF
12,TRBJ2-7,TRBV5-1,ASGPPGQLREQY
12,TRBJ1-2,TRBV13,ASSFESGFVGYT
13,TRBJ1-2,TRBV5-4,ASSSGTDPRYGYT
13,TRBJ2-1,TRBV7-2,ASSLDGTGSNEQF
12,TRBJ2-7,TRBV2,ASNALGGGYEQY
12,TRBJ2-3,TRBV9,ASSVGGSSDTQY
13,TRBJ2-5,TRBV6-5,ASSLIAGGGQTQY
14,TRBJ2-2,TRBV5-1,ASSFTGTGGTGELF
17,TRBJ1-5,TRBV27,ASSPTRGGPRGVGEPQH
12,TRBJ1-5,TRBV30,AWRDTGAAQPQH
11,TRBJ1-1,TRBV3-1/TRBV3-2,ASSRGFNTEAF
12,TRBJ2-5,TRBV5-1,ASSLGGPQETQY
12,TRBJ1-5,TRBV6-6,ASSYSGGNQPQH
16,TRBJ2-5,TRBV6-1,ASSELRKGTSHQETQY
14,TRBJ2-7,TRBV11-2,ASSQYPQGQGNEQY
14,TRBJ2-1,TRBV7-2,ASRILAGGPFDEQF
14,TRBJ2-6,TRBV6-5,ASSYRGIGGANVLT
10,TRBJ2-7,TRBV5-5,ASHRGSYEQY
11,TRBJ2-1,TRBV28,ASRSTGRGEQF
11,TRBJ2-7,TRBV27,ASSLRSVNEQY
12,TRBJ2-7,TRBV5-5,ASSLVAGVYEQY
13,TRBJ1-1,TRBV5-1,ASSTGQGKNTEAF
13,TRBJ1-5,TRBV25-1,ASSESTGGNQPQH
11,TRBJ1-1,TRBV12-3/TRBV12-4,ASSLKPNAEAF
14,TRBJ2-3,TRBV5-6,ASSLVTGGSTDTQY